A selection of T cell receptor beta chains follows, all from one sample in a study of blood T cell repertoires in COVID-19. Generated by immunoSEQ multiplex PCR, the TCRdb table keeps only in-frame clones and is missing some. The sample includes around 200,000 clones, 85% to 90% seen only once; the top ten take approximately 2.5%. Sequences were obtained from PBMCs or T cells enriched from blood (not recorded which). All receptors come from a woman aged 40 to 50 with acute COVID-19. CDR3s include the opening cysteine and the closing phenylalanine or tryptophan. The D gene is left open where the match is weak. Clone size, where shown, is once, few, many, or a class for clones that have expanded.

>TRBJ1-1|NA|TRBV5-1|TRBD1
TGCGCCAGCAGCGTAGGACAGGCCATGAACACTGAAGCTTTCTTT
CASSVGQAMNTEAFF
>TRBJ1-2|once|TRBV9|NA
TGTGCCAGCAGCGCCAAGGGGTCCCTCTATGGCTACACCTTC
CASSAKGSLYGYTF
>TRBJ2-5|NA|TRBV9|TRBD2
TGTGCCAGCAGCGTAGACGGGGGGGCTACGGAGACCCAGTACTTC
CASSVDGGATETQYF
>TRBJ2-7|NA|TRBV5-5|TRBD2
TGTGCCAGCAGCGGCGGGGTAGCGGGGTACGAGCAGTACTTC
CASSGGVAGYEQYF
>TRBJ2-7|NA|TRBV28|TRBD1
TGTGCCAGCATGGCAGGGGGACGCTACGAGCAGTACTTC
CASMAGGRYEQYF
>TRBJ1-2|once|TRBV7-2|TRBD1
TGTGCCAGCAGCTTAGCGGGGGGGACAGGAACTAACTATGGCTACACCTTC
CASSLAGGTGTNYGYTF
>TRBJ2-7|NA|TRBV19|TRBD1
TGTGCCACCGCGACAGGGAGCTCCTACGAGCAGTACTTC
CATATGSSYEQYF
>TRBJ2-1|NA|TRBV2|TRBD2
TGTGCCAGCAGCCATGGACTAGCGGGGGGGCCCGAGCAGTTCTTC
CASSHGLAGGPEQFF
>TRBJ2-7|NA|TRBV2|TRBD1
TGTGCCAGCAGTGCGACAGGGGGGTCAAAATACGAGCAGTACTTC
CASSATGGSKYEQYF
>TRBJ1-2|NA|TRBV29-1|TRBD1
TGCAGCGTTGAAGCAACCCCGGGACAGGGGAGCTATGGCTACACCTTC
CSVEATPGQGSYGYTF
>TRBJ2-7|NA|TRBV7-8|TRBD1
TGTGCCAGCAGCCCCGGGACAGGGGGGTACGAGCAGTACTTC
CASSPGTGGYEQYF
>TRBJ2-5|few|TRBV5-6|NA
TGTGCCAGCAGCTTGTCCCGACTGGATGACGAAGAGACCCAGTACTTC
CASSLSRLDDEETQYF
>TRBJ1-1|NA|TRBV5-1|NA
TGCGCCAGCAGCCCCGGGTCGGGGGAAACTGAAGCTTTCTTT
CASSPGSGETEAFF